What follows are 6 T cell receptor beta chains derived from one specimen sequenced in a study of cytotoxic CD8 clonotypes in ibrutinib-treated CLL. Measured with immunoSEQ multiplex PCR; TCRdb has only the in-frame clones, and not every one. The data hold over 110,000 clones, with around 90% observed a single time. Sequences were derived from PBMCs, sampled after 12 months of ibrutinib treatment. The receptors were sampled from a human donor with chronic lymphocytic leukemia.

V and J are TRBV2 and TRBJ2-5; D gene ambiguous. Germline assignment: CDR1 SNHLY and CDR2 FYNNEI. Trimming pared 1 base from V and 4 bases from J, leaving 4 bases between. The CDR3 extends over 12 amino acids. The CDR3 bases are TGTGCCAGCAGTGAAGTGGTAGAGACCCAGTACTTC. Amino acids: CASSEVVETQYF.

The chain employs TRBV5-6 and TRBJ2-2; 7 bases fit TRBD1. The V gene's germline CDR1 is SGHDT and CDR2 YYEEEE. This CDR3 region has 15 residues. Trimming removed 4 bases from V and 0 bases from J; junction bases left unmatched: 3. The CDR3 DNA reads TGTGCCAGCAGCACAGGGGCGGCGAACACCGGGGAGCTGTTTTTT. Its translation: CASSTGAANTGELFF.

This clone was seen more than once but under ten times. The chain couples TRBV2 to TRBJ1-5; 7 nucleotides match TRBD1. V shed 3 bases, J shed 6 bases, and the junction held 8 bases outside the gene matches. CDR3 length: 15 residues. Germline values: CDR1 SNHLY, CDR2 FYNNEI. Here the CDR3 reads CASSDSGQVGQPQHF. The CDR3 bases are TGTGCCAGCAGTGACTCTGGACAGGTCGGTCAGCCCCAGCATTTT. Full variable domain (outside the CDR3, taken from reference TRBV2 and TRBJ1-5): EPEVTQTPSHQVTQMGQEVILRCVPISNHLYFYWYRQILGQKVEFLVSFYNNEISEKSEIFDDQFSVERPDGSNFTLKIRSTKLEDSAMYFCASSDSGQVGQPQHFGDGTRLSIL.

The chain uses TRBV5-1 and TRBJ2-7, with D possibly TRBD1 on 5 matching bases. Deletions cut 3 bases from V and 1 base from J, with 8 bases between. Germline loops: CDR1 SGHRS, CDR2 YFSETQ. The CDR3 totals 13 residues. The CDR3 protein is CASSWGRSYEQYF. CDR3 DNA sequence: TGCGCCAGCAGCTGGGGCAGGTCCTACGAGCAGTACTTC.

The chain is built from TRBV6-5 and TRBJ2-7; 11 bases agree with TRBD2. This CDR3 spans 15 amino acids. The junction had 2 bases not matched to a gene; V was cut back by 0 bases and J by 4 bases. Germline CDR1 reads MNHEY; CDR2 reads SVGAGI. CDR3 bases: TGTGCCAGCAGTTACTCCGTAGCGGGAGGGTACGAGCAGTACTTC. The encoded protein is CASSYSVAGGYEQYF.

The V and J genes are TRBV18 and TRBJ2-1; no clear D gene. V gave up 2 bases and J gave up 9 bases, with 11 bases separating them. The germline CDR1 and CDR2 sequences are KGHSH and LQKENI. This CDR3 region has 13 residues. CDR3 protein: CASSPVLSGEQFF. CDR3 coding DNA: TGTGCCAGCTCACCAGTGCTCTCGGGTGAGCAGTTCTTC.